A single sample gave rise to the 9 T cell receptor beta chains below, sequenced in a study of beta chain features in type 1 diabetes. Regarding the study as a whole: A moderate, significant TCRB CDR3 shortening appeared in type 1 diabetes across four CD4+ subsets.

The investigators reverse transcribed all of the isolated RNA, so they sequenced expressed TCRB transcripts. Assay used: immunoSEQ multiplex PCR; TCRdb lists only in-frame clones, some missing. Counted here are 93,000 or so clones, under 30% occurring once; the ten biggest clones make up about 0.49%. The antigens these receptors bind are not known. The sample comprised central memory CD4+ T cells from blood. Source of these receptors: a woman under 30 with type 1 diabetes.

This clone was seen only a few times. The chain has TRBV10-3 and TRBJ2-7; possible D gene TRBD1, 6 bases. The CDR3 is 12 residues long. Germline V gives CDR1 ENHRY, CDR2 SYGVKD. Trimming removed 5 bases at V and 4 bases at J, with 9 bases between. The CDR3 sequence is CAISRDKYEQYV. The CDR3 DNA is TGTGCCATCAGTCGGGACAAATACGAGCAGTACGTC.

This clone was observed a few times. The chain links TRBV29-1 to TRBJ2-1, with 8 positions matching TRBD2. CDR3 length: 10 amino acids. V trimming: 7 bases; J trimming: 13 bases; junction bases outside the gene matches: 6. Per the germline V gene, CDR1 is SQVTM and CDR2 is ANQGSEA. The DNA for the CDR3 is TGCAGCGCCCGGGGGGGGGCCCAGTTCTTC. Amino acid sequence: CSARGGAQFF.

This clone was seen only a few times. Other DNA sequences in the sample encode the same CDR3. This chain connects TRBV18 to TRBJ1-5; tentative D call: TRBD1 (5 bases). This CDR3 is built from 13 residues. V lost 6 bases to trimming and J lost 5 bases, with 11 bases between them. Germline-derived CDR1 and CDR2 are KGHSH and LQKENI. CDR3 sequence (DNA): TGTGCCAGCTCCCCTGGCAGGGATCAGCCCCAGCATTTT. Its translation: CASSPGRDQPQHF.

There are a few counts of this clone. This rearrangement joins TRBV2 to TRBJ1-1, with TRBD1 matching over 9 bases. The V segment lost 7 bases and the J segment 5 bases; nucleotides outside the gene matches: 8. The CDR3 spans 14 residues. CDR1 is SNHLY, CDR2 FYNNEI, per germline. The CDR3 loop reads CASTPGQGSTEAFF. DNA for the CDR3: TGTGCCAGCACCCCGGGACAGGGATCGACTGAAGCTTTCTTT.

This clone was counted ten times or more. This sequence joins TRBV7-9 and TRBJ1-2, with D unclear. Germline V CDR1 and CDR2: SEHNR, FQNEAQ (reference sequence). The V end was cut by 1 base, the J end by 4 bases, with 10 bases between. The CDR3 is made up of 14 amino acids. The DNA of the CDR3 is TGTGCCAGCAGCTTAGAGAGGTCACTCTATGGCTACACCTTC. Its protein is CASSLERSLYGYTF.

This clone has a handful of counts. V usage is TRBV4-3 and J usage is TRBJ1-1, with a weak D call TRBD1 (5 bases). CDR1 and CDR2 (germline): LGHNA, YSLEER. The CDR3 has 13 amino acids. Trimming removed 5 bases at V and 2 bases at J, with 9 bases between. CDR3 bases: TGCGCCAGCAGCTCTCAGGGAAACACTGAAGCTTTCTTT. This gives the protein CASSSQGNTEAFF.

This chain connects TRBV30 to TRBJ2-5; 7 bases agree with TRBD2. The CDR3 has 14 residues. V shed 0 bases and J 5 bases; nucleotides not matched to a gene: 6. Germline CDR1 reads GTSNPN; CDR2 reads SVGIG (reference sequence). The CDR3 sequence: CAWSVGLAVETQYF. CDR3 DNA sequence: TGTGCCTGGAGTGTAGGGCTAGCGGTGGAGACCCAGTACTTC. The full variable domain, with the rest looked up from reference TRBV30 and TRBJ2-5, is SQTIHQWPATLVQPVGSPLSLECTVEGTSNPNLYWYRQAAGRGLQLLFYSVGIGQISSEVPQNLSASRPQDRQFILSSKKLLLSDSGFYLCAWSVGLAVETQYFGPGTRLLVL.

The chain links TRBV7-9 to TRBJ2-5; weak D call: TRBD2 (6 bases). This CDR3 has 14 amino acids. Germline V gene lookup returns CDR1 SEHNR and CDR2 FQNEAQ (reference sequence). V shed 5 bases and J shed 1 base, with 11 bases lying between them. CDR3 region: CASSHTGLQETQYF. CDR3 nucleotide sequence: TGTGCCAGCAGCCATACGGGACTCCAAGAGACCCAGTACTTC.

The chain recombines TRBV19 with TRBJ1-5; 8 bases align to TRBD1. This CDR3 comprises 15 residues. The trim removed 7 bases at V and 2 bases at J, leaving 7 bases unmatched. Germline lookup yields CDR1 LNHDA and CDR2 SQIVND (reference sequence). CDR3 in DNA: TGTGCCAGTACCCCGGACAGGGTAGGCAATCAGCCCCAGCATTTT. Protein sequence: CASTPDRVGNQPQHF.